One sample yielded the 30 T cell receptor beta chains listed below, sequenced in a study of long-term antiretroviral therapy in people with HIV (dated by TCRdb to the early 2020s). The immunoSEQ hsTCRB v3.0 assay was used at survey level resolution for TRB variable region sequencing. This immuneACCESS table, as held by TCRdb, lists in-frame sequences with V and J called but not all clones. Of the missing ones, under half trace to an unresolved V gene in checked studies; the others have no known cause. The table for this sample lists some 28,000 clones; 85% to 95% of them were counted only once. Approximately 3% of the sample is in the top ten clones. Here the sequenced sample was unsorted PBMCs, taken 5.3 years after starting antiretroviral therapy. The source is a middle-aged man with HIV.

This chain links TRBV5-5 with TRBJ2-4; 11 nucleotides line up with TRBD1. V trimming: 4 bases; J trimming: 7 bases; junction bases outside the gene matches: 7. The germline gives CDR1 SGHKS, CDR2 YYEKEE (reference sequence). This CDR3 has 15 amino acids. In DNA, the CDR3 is TGTGCCAGCAGCCGGACAGGGGGCGAGGGGAACATTCAGTACTTC. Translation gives CASSRTGGEGNIQYF.

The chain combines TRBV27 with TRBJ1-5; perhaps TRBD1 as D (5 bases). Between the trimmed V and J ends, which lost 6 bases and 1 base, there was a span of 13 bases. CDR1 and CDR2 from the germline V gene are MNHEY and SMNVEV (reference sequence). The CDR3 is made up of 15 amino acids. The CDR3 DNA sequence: TGTGCCAGCAGCGGCAGGGCTGGGAGCAATCAGCCCCAGCATTTT. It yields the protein CASSGRAGSNQPQHF.

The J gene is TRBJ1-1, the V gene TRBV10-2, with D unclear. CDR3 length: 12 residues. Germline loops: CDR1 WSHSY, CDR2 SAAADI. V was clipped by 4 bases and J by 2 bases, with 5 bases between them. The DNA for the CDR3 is TGCGCCAGCAGTGTGAGTAACACTGAAGCTTTCTTT. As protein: CASSVSNTEAFF.

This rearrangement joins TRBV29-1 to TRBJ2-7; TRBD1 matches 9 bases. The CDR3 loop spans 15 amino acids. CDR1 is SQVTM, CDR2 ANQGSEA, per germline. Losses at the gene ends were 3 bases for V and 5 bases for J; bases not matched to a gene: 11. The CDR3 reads CSVDSRGQGVNEQYF. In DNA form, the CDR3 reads TGCAGCGTTGATTCCAGGGGACAGGGTGTCAACGAGCAGTACTTC.

CDR3 DNA sequence: TGCGCCAGCAGCCTCGTCACCTATATGAATTCACCCCTCCACTTT. Its protein product is CASSLVTYMNSPLHF. The chain joins TRBV4-1 to TRBJ1-6; D ambiguous. Per the germline V gene, CDR1 is MGHRA and CDR2 is YSYEKL. The CDR3 has 15 residues. The V gene lost 4 bases and the J gene lost 7 bases, with 14 bases spanning the gap.

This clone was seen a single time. The CDR3 sequence is CASSYREVGDTQYF. The CDR3 DNA follows: TGTGCCAGCAGCTACAGGGAGGTAGGGGATACGCAGTATTTT. The gene calls are TRBV7-9 and TRBJ2-3; perhaps D is TRBD1 or TRBD2 (6 bases each). The CDR3 is made up of 14 amino acids. Germline V gene lookup returns CDR1 SEHNR and CDR2 FQNEAQ (reference sequence). Trimming took off 4 bases at V and 6 bases at J, with 14 bases between the two ends.

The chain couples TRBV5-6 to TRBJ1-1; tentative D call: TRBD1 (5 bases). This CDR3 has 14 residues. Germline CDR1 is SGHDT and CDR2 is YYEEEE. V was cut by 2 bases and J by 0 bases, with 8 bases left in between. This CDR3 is CASSFGGVNTEAFF. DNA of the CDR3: TGTGCCAGCAGCTTCGGAGGGGTGAACACTGAAGCTTTCTTT.

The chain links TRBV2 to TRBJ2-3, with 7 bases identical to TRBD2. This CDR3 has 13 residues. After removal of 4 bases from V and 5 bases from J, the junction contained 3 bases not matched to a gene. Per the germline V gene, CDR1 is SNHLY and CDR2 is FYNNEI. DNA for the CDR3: TGTGCCAGCAGTGCGGGGGGTCTAGATACGCAGTATTTT. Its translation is CASSAGGLDTQYF.

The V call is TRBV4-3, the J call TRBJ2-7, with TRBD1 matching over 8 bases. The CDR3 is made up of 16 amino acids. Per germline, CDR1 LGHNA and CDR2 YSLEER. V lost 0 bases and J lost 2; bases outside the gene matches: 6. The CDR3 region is CASSQDSGQGTYEQYF. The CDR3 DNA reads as TGCGCCAGCAGCCAAGATTCCGGACAGGGAACCTACGAGCAGTACTTC.

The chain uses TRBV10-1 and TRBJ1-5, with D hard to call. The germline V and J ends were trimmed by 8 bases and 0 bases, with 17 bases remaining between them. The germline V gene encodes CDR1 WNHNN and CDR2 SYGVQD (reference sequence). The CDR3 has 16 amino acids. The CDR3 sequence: CASPSPRDYSNQPQHF. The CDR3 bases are TGCGCCAGCCCGAGCCCCCGGGATTATAGCAATCAGCCCCAGCATTTT.

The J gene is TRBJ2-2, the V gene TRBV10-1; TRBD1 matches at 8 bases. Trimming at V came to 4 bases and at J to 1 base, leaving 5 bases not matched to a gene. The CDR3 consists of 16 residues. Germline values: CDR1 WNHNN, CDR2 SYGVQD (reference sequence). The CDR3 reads CASSVRGPENTGELFF. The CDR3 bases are TGCGCCAGCAGTGTCAGGGGGCCTGAGAACACCGGGGAGCTGTTTTTT.

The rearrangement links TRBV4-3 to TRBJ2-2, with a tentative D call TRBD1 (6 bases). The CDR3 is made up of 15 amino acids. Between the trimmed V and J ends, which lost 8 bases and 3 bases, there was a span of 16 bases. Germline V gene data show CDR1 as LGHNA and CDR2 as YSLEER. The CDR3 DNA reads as TGCGCCAGCTCCTTAGGGACAACCGACACCGGGGAGCTGTTTTTT. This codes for CASSLGTTDTGELFF.

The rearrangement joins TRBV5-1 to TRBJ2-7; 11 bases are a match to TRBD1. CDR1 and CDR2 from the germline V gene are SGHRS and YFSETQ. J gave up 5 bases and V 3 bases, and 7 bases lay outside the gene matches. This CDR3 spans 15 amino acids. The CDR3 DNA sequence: TGCGCCAGCAGCTCGGGACAGGGGGGGTATCACGAGCAGTACTTC. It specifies CASSSGQGGYHEQYF.

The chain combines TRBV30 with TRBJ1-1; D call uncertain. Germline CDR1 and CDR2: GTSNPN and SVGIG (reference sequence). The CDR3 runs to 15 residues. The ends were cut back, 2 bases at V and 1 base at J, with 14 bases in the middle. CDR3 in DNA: TGTGCCTGGAGTCCCCTGCGGGCAAGGAACACTGAAGCTTTCTTT. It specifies CAWSPLRARNTEAFF.

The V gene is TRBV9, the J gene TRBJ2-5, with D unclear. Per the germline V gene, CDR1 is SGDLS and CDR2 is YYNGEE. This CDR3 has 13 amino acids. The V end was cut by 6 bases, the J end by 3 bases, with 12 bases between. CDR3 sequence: CASNTEWEETQYF. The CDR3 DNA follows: TGTGCCAGCAACACGGAGTGGGAAGAGACCCAGTACTTC.

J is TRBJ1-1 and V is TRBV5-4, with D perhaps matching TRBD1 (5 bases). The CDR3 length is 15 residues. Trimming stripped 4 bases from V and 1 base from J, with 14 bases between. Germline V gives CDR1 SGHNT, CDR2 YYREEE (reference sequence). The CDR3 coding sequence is TGTGCCAGCAGCCCGGCCGGGGCGCAGAACACTGAAGCTTTCTTT. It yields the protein CASSPAGAQNTEAFF. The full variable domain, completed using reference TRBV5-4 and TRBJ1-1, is ETGVTQSPTHLIKTRGQQVTLRCSSQSGHNTVSWYQQALGQGPQFIFQYYREEENGRGNFPPRFSGLQFPNYSSELNVNALELDDSALYLCASSPAGAQNTEAFFGQGTRLTVV.

The CDR3 spells CASSTTPGQKNTGELFF. For the CDR3, the DNA is TGTGCCAGCAGCACAACACCGGGACAGAAGAACACCGGGGAGCTGTTTTTT. The J gene is TRBJ2-2, the V gene TRBV7-8; 7 nucleotides line up with TRBD1. The germline gives CDR1 SGHVS, CDR2 FQNEAQ. V lost 5 bases to trimming and J lost 1 base; unmatched junction nucleotides: 10. The CDR3 consists of 17 residues. The entire variable domain, with the rest obtained from reference TRBV7-8 and TRBJ2-2, is as follows: GAGVSQSPRYKVAKRGQDVALRCDPISGHVSLFWYQQALGQGPEFLTYFQNEAQLDKSGLPSDRFFAERPEGSVSTLKIQRTQQEDSAVYLCASSTTPGQKNTGELFFGEGSRLTVL.

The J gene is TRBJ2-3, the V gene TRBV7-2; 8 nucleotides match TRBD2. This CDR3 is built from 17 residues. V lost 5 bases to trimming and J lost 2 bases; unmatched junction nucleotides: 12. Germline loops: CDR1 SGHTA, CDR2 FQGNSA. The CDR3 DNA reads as TGTGCCAGCAGCCAAGGTCGGGGGGGGACTCACACAGATACGCAGTATTTT. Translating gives CASSQGRGGTHTDTQYF.

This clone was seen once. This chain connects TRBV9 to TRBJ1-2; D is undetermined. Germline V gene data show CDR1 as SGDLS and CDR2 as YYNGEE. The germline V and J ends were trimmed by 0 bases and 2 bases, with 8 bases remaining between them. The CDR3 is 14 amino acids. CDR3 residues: CASSVDIWNYGYTF. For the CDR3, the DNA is TGTGCCAGCAGCGTAGACATCTGGAACTATGGCTACACCTTC. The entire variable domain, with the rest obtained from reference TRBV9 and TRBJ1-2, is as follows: DSGVTQTPKHLITATGQRVTLRCSPRSGDLSVYWYQQSLDQGLQFLIQYYNGEERAKGNILERFSAQQFPDLHSELNLSSLELGDSALYFCASSVDIWNYGYTFGSGTRLTVV.

CDR3 residues: CASSRDSSTGELFF. The DNA for the CDR3 is TGTGCCAGCAGCCGGGACTCCAGCACCGGGGAGCTGTTTTTT. The gene calls are TRBV6-5 and TRBJ2-2, with D tentatively TRBD2 (6 bases). This CDR3 region has 14 residues. With 6 bases removed from V and 4 bases from J, the gap between germline ends came to 12 bases. CDR1 and CDR2 from the germline V gene are MNHEY and SVGAGI.

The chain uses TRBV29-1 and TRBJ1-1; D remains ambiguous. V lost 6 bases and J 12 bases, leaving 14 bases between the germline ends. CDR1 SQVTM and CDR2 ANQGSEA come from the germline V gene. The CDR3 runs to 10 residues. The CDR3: CSVPEREPFF. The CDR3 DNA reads TGCAGCGTCCCCGAAAGGGAACCTTTCTTT.

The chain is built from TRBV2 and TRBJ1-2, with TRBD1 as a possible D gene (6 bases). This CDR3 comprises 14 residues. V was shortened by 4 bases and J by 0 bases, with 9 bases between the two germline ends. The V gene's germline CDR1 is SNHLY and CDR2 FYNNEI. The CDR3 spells CASSAGATNYGYTF. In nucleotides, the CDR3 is TGTGCCAGCAGTGCAGGGGCGACTAACTATGGCTACACCTTC.

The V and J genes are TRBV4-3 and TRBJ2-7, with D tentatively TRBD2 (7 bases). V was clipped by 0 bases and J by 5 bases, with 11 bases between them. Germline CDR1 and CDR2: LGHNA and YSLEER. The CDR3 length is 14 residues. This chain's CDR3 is CASSQEGGGNEQYF. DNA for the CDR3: TGCGCCAGCAGCCAAGAAGGGGGGGGGAACGAGCAGTACTTC.

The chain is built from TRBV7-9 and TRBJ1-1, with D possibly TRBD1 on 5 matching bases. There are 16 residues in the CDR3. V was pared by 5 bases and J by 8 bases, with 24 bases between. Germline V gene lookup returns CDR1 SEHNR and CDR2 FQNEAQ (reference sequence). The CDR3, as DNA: TGTGCCAGCAGCGAACTGACAGATGGTCTCTCTAGGGAAGCTTTCTTT. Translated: CASSELTDGLSREAFF.

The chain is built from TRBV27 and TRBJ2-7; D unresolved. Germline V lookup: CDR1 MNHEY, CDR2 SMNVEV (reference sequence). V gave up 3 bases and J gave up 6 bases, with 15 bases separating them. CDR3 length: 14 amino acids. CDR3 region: CASSFGPSWGEQYF. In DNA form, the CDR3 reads TGTGCCAGCAGTTTCGGGCCAAGTTGGGGCGAGCAGTACTTC.

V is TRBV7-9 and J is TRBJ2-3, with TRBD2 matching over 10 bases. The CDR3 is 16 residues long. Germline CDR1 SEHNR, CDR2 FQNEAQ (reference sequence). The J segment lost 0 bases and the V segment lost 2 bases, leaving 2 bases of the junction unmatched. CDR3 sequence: CASSLFSGGSTDTQYF. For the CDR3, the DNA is TGTGCCAGCAGCTTATTTAGCGGGGGGAGCACAGATACGCAGTATTTT.

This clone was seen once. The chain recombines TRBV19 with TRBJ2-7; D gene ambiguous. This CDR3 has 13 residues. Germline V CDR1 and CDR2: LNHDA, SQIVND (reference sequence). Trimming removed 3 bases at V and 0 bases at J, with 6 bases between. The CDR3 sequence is CASSIGSSYEQYF. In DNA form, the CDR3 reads TGTGCCAGTAGTATCGGCAGCTCCTACGAGCAGTACTTC.

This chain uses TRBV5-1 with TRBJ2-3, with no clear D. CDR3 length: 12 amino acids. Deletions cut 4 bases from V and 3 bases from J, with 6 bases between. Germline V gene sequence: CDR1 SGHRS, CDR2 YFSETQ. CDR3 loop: CASSPDTDTQYF. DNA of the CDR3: TGCGCCAGCAGCCCAGATACAGATACGCAGTATTTT.

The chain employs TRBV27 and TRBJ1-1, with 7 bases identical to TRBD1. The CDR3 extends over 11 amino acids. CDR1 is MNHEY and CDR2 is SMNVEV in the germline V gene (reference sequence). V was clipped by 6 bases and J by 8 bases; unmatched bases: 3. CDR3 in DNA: TGTGCCAGCAGCAGACAGGGCGAAGCTTTCTTT. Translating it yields CASSRQGEAFF.

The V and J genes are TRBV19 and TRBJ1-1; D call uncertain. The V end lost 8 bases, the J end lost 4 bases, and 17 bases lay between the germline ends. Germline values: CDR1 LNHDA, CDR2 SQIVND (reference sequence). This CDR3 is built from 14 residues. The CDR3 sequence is CASFPGVPATEAFF. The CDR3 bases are TGTGCCAGTTTCCCGGGTGTGCCGGCCACTGAAGCTTTCTTT.